Presented here are 9 T cell receptor beta chains from one specimen sequenced in a study of cytomegalovirus exposure and HLA in healthy donors. Use of 60 Vbeta and 13 Jbeta primers characterized the PCR. Libraries were prepared by immunoSEQ multiplex PCR; TCRdb keeps only in-frame clonotypes and omits some of them. Here the sample spans some 160,000 clones, 70% to 80% being singletons. The sample was PBMCs. Receptors were obtained from a man aged 55 to 70 in good health and CMV-seronegative.

The chain employs TRBV6-5 and TRBJ1-3; D not certain. Trimming pared 4 bases from V and 4 bases from J, leaving 8 bases between. The germline gives CDR1 MNHEY, CDR2 SVGAGI. This CDR3 is built from 13 residues. CDR3 sequence (DNA): TGTGCCAGCAGTTGGGCCCCCGGAAACACCATATATTTT. This gives the protein CASSWAPGNTIYF.

This clone showed up just once. The gene calls are TRBV7-9 and TRBJ2-7; weak D call: TRBD2 (5 bases). This CDR3 is built from 11 residues. Per germline, CDR1 SEHNR and CDR2 FQNEAQ (reference sequence). V dropped 5 bases and J dropped 10 bases, with 12 bases sitting between them. CDR3 nucleotides: TGTGCCAGCAGCCCAATGGACTCTCAGTACTTC. Translating it yields CASSPMDSQYF.

CDR3 sequence: CACDGQTGNTIYF. The CDR3 region has the DNA TGTGCCTGCGACGGACAGACGGGAAACACCATATATTTT. The chain employs TRBV30 and TRBJ1-3, with D perhaps TRBD1 (6 bases). Germline assignment: CDR1 GTSNPN and CDR2 SVGIG (reference sequence). The CDR3 is made up of 13 amino acids. The V and J ends lost 6 bases and 4 bases respectively, with 13 bases between them.

The chain couples TRBV5-1 to TRBJ1-4; 8 nucleotides align to TRBD1. CDR1 and CDR2 from the germline V gene are SGHRS and YFSETQ. The length of the CDR3 is 14 residues. V shed 0 bases, J shed 5 bases, and the junction held 0 bases outside the gene matches. The CDR3 region is CASSLGTGNEKLFF. CDR3 in DNA: TGCGCCAGCAGCTTGGGGACAGGGAATGAAAAACTGTTTTTT.

There are a few counts of this clone. The rearrangement links TRBV5-4 to TRBJ1-3, with 9 bases lining up with TRBD1. The V gene end was trimmed by 4 bases and the J gene end by 4 bases; junction bases not matched to a gene: 6. Germline V gene lookup returns CDR1 SGHNT and CDR2 YYREEE (reference sequence). The CDR3 extends over 15 amino acids. CDR3 DNA sequence: TGTGCCAGCAGCCCGGGACAGGGTGGAGGAAACACCATATATTTT. Translating it yields CASSPGQGGGNTIYF.

This chain uses TRBV19 with TRBJ2-7, with 10 bases that match TRBD1. The CDR3 is 14 residues long. The trim removed 7 bases at V and 4 bases at J, leaving 7 bases unmatched. Per germline, CDR1 LNHDA and CDR2 SQIVND (reference sequence). The CDR3 bases are TGTGCCAGTAAAGGGACAGGGGACGAATACGAGCAGTACTTC. Translating gives CASKGTGDEYEQYF.

The V call is TRBV7-2, the J call TRBJ2-1, with TRBD2 identical over 10 bases. Unmatched junction bases numbered 4, after V lost 1 base and J lost 10 bases. Germline assignment: CDR1 SGHTA and CDR2 FQGNSA. CDR3 length: 14 residues. Written as DNA, the CDR3 is TGTGCCAGCAGCTTAGTTCAACTAGCGGGAGAGCAGTTCTTC. Its translation: CASSLVQLAGEQFF.

The V gene is TRBV4-3, the J gene TRBJ1-1; TRBD1 is a possible D gene (5 bases). The CDR3 covers 15 residues. V was shortened by 0 bases and J by 6 bases, with 14 bases between the two germline ends. Germline V gene data show CDR1 as LGHNA and CDR2 as YSLEER. In DNA form, the CDR3 reads TGCGCCAGCAGCCAAGATCGGGGGGTCTGGGCTGAAGCTTTCTTT. It codes for CASSQDRGVWAEAFF.

This clone has more than one count but fewer than ten. The chain recombines TRBV29-1 with TRBJ2-1; 7 bases agree with TRBD1. The V and J ends lost 6 bases and 3 bases, in that order; junction bases with no gene match: 8. The CDR3 covers 14 residues. Germline-derived CDR1 and CDR2 are SQVTM and ANQGSEA. CDR3 DNA: TGCAGCGTCCTAAGACAGGGCAACTACAATGAGCAGTTCTTC. Translating gives CSVLRQGNYNEQFF.